This is a list of T cell receptor beta chains from one sample in a study of T cells in localized non-small cell lung cancer. Profiled with immunoSEQ multiplex PCR; TCRdb holds only in-frame clones, not every one. This sample has around 25,000 clones, with more than 85% found just once. The input for sequencing was peripheral blood, taken before any cancer treatment. The receptors derive from a man aged 40 to 70 with stage III squamous cell lung carcinoma. CDR3s include the opening cysteine and the closing phenylalanine or tryptophan. The D gene is left open where the match is weak. Some rows mark clone size as missing; the rest say once, few, many or name a class of expanded clone.

D	V	J	size	length	CDR3	DNA
TRBD1	TRBV5-1	TRBJ2-1	.	14	CASSSGQGRDEQFF	TGCGCCAGCAGCTCGGGACAGGGGAGGGATGAGCAGTTCTTC
.	TRBV5-4	TRBJ2-7	.	15	CASSLNVGAFYEQYF	TGTGCCAGCAGCTTGAACGTGGGGGCATTCTACGAGCAGTACTTC
.	TRBV7-8	TRBJ2-1	.	12	CASSPGGREQFF	TGTGCCAGCAGCCCCGGGGGACGAGAGCAGTTCTTC
.	TRBV19	TRBJ1-2	.	11	CASNSPPGHFF	TGTGCCAGTAATTCCCCCCCGGGACATTTTTTC
TRBD2	TRBV7-8	TRBJ2-1	few	15	CASSWTSGSYNEQFF	TGTGCCAGCAGTTGGACTAGCGGCTCCTACAATGAGCAGTTCTTC
.	TRBV5-1	TRBJ2-1	.	15	CASSLVGPIDNEQFF	TGCGCCAGCAGCTTGGTTGGGCCCATCGACAATGAGCAGTTCTTC
TRBD1	TRBV7-9	TRBJ2-7	.	14	CASSSDRALYEQYF	TGTGCCAGCAGCTCAGACAGGGCGCTCTACGAGCAGTACTTC
.	TRBV7-9	TRBJ2-7	.	15	CASIKPRSISYEQYF	TGTGCCAGCATCAAACCCAGGTCTATATCATACGAGCAGTACTTC
.	TRBV7-8	TRBJ1-1	.	14	CASSLRGWNTEAFF	TGTGCCAGCAGCTTACGGGGTTGGAACACTGAAGCTTTCTTT
.	TRBV28	TRBJ2-7	.	13	CASSTTRGGKQYF	TGTGCCAGCAGTACTACAAGGGGGGGCAAGCAGTACTTC
TRBD1	TRBV6-6	TRBJ1-6	.	16	CASSSRDRRFASPLHF	TGTGCCAGCAGCTCCCGGGACAGGCGATTTGCATCACCCCTCCACTTT
TRBD1	TRBV9	TRBJ1-4	.	15	CASSSGQGANEKLFF	TGTGCCAGCAGCTCGGGACAGGGGGCGAATGAAAAACTGTTTTTT
.	TRBV5-1	TRBJ2-1	few	13	CASSLDGYNEQFF	TGCGCCAGCAGCTTGGACGGCTACAATGAGCAGTTCTTC
.	TRBV6-1	TRBJ1-6	.	16	CASSEVGRGPGSPLHF	TGTGCCAGCAGTGAAGTAGGACGAGGGCCTGGGTCACCCCTCCACTTT
TRBD1	TRBV4-1	TRBJ2-1	.	16	CASSQAGTGSYNEQFF	TGCGCCAGCAGCCAAGCCGGGACAGGCTCCTACAATGAGCAGTTCTTC
TRBD2	TRBV7-8	TRBJ2-7	.	13	CASSSRLAGEQYF	TGTGCCAGCAGCTCCCGACTAGCGGGTGAGCAGTACTTC
.	TRBV6-6	TRBJ2-1	.	15	CASTLPGGSYNEQFF	TGTGCCAGCACTCTACCCGGAGGGTCCTACAATGAGCAGTTCTTC
.	TRBV6-5	TRBJ2-7	.	14	CASSDPGSTYEQYF	TGTGCCAGCAGTGACCCGGGCTCTACCTACGAGCAGTACTTC
.	TRBV7-6	TRBJ1-5	few	13	CASSPTRGQPQHF	TGTGCCAGCAGCCCGACGAGGGGCCAGCCCCAGCATTTT
TRBD2	TRBV28	TRBJ2-1	.	14	CASSLAGGYNEQFF	TGTGCCAGCAGTTTAGCGGGGGGGTACAATGAGCAGTTCTTC
.	TRBV6-1	TRBJ1-1	.	16	CASSEWAGSLHTEAFF	TGTGCCAGCAGTGAATGGGCAGGCTCGCTGCACACTGAAGCTTTCTTT
TRBD2	TRBV27	TRBJ2-7	.	15	CASSLLAGVSYEQYF	TGTGCCAGCAGCCTCCTAGCGGGTGTTTCCTACGAGCAGTACTTC
TRBD2	TRBV2	TRBJ2-2	once	13	CASRREDTGELFF	TGTGCCAGCAGGCGGGAGGACACCGGGGAGCTGTTTTTT
.	TRBV6-5	TRBJ1-1	.	14	CASRSPREVSEAFF	TGTGCCAGCCGGAGTCCCAGGGAGGTGTCCGAAGCTTTCTTT
.	TRBV28	TRBJ1-3	.	11	CASDSGNTIYF	TGTGCCAGTGACTCTGGAAACACCATATATTTT
TRBD2	TRBV5-1	TRBJ2-1	few	14	CASSFSGGADEQFF	TGCGCCAGCAGCTTTAGCGGGGGGGCGGATGAGCAGTTCTTC
TRBD1	TRBV27	TRBJ1-1	once	15	CASRGDRGRITEAFF	TGTGCCAGCAGAGGGGACAGGGGGCGCATCACTGAAGCTTTCTTT
.	TRBV2	TRBJ2-3	.	15	CASRGWRSRTDTQYF	TGTGCCAGCCGAGGGTGGAGGTCTAGGACAGATACGCAGTATTTT
TRBD2	TRBV5-1	TRBJ2-3	once	16	CASRKTSGGARDTQYF	TGCGCCAGCAGAAAGACTAGCGGGGGGGCGAGAGATACGCAGTATTTT
TRBD2	TRBV10-3	TRBJ2-7	.	14	CAISPGGGRREQYF	TGTGCCATCAGTCCGGGGGGAGGGAGGAGGGAGCAGTACTTC
.	TRBV5-1	TRBJ1-2	.	15	CASSLVTHADYGYTF	TGCGCCAGCAGCTTGGTAACCCACGCTGACTATGGCTACACCTTC
.	TRBV7-3	TRBJ2-7	.	13	CASSLEGPGEQYF	TGTGCCAGCAGCTTAGAGGGGCCGGGCGAGCAGTACTTC
.	TRBV27	TRBJ2-3	.	15	CASIPSRSSTDTQYF	TGTGCCAGCATCCCCTCGCGGAGTAGCACAGATACGCAGTATTTT
TRBD2	TRBV4-3	TRBJ2-3	.	17	CASSQGQGGGASDTQYF	TGCGCCAGCAGCCAAGGCCAGGGCGGGGGGGCCTCAGATACGCAGTATTTT
TRBD1	TRBV10-2	TRBJ1-2	.	14	CASSGQVTNYGYTF	TGCGCCAGCAGCGGACAGGTGACTAACTATGGCTACACCTTC
.	TRBV4-1	TRBJ1-5	.	18	CASSQVDMGFRGNQPQHF	TGCGCCAGCAGCCAAGTGGATATGGGGTTTAGGGGCAATCAGCCCCAGCATTTT
.	TRBV5-6	TRBJ1-4	.	14	CASSPYRAEEKLFF	TGTGCCAGCAGCCCCTATAGGGCGGAGGAAAAACTGTTTTTT
.	TRBV7-8	TRBJ1-5	.	15	CASSFQLQGNQPQHF	TGTGCCAGCAGCTTCCAATTACAGGGAAATCAGCCCCAGCATTTT
.	TRBV28	TRBJ1-1	few	12	CASSFLGSQAFF	TGTGCCAGCAGTTTCTTAGGGTCCCAAGCTTTCTTT
.	TRBV5-4	TRBJ1-2	once	16	CASSLAQGFANYGYTF	TGTGCCAGCAGCTTGGCTCAGGGGTTTGCTAACTATGGCTACACCTTC
TRBD2	TRBV7-6	TRBJ2-1	once	16	CASSARLAGDNNEQFF	TGTGCCAGCAGCGCTAGACTAGCGGGAGATAATAATGAGCAGTTCTTC
TRBD1	TRBV27	TRBJ2-4	once	17	CASSLLAGGTGRNIQYF	TGTGCCAGCAGTTTATTAGCTGGCGGGACAGGGCGAAACATTCAGTACTTC
TRBD1	TRBV7-2	TRBJ1-4	.	13	CATGDRGGEKLFF	TGTGCCACCGGGGACAGGGGCGGTGAAAAACTGTTTTTT
.	TRBV5-1	TRBJ2-2	once	13	CASRKTTTGELFF	TGCGCCAGCAGGAAAACGACCACCGGGGAGCTGTTTTTT
.	TRBV11-3	TRBJ2-6	.	15	CASSFPYSGANVLTF	TGTGCCAGCAGCTTCCCCTATTCTGGGGCCAACGTCCTGACTTTC
TRBD2	TRBV5-6	TRBJ2-3	.	16	CASSPGLAGLLDTQYF	TGTGCCAGCAGCCCCGGACTAGCGGGACTGTTGGATACGCAGTATTTT
TRBD1	TRBV11-2	TRBJ2-1	.	14	CASTLTGVQNEQFF	TGTGCCAGCACCTTGACAGGGGTTCAAAATGAGCAGTTCTTC
.	TRBV28	TRBJ1-5	.	15	CASSRGFYSNQPQHF	TGTGCCAGCAGTCGAGGTTTCTATAGCAATCAGCCCCAGCATTTT
TRBD2	TRBV5-1	TRBJ2-1	.	15	CASSSTSGGYNEQFF	TGCGCCAGCAGCTCGACTAGCGGGGGCTACAATGAGCAGTTCTTC
.	TRBV7-6	TRBJ1-5	few	13	CASSSTSSQPQHF	TGTGCCAGCAGCTCAACATCGTCGCAGCCCCAGCATTTT